This T cell receptor (beta chain) derives from a study of blood T cell repertoires in COVID-19 (dated by TCRdb to the early 2020s). Describing the broader study: Collaborator samples came from the United States, Italy and Spain and covered acute and convalescent phases of COVID-19. The prospective study material was composed of cDNA or gDNA derived from T cells, B-cell-depleted T cells, or PBMCs. Subjects who had been exposed to COVID-19, were actively infected with it, or had recovered from it provided the deeply sampled blood TCRbeta repertoires that made up the dataset. The repertoires were made available in a free public database intended to serve as a resource for research on the immune response to SARS-CoV-2. Samples were obtained from the ongoing ImmuneRACE study (first 160 participants) and from about 1,300 subjects provided by 6 global collaborators. Sample metadata almost always included a de-identified subject ID, COVID-19 status, age in years and sex. Where available, HLA class I and class II types were obtained from metadata supplied by the sample provider rather than from assay-based typing. Results the study describes overall, beyond this receptor: Clinical and demographic metadata were provided uncurated, with the amount varying by source and participant.

V gives up 1 base and J gives up 4 bases, and the segment between their germline ends measures 16 bases. CDR1 and CDR2 (LGHDT, YNNKEL) derive from the germline V gene (reference sequence). The CDR3, from cysteine to phenylalanine, totals 16 residues. Of the read, only the CDR3 DNA is kept; its 48 bases are in frame from base 1. Enrolling through a virtual design, the prospective study's participants ranged in age from about 18 to 89 years and lived across some 23 United States geographic areas. In the prospective study, cohorts were assigned on the basis of participant-reported clinical history obtained from a screening survey and a study questionnaire. Recovered participants in ImmuneRACE Cohort 3 were defined by two consecutive negative NP/OP PCR tests, clearance by a healthcare professional, or resolution of symptoms. Each participant in the prospective study had whole blood, serum and a nasopharyngeal or oropharyngeal swab collected by mobile phlebotomists. Participants in the prospective study had the option to provide additional blood draws and questionnaires over an approximately 2-month period. Before DNA extraction, blood samples from the prospective study were shipped at room temperature or frozen.

TCRbeta CDR3 regions were amplified from genomic DNA using the immunoSEQ Assay, a bias-controlled multiplex PCR. Per the source publication's procedure: The number of nucleated cells in each sample was estimated from the amplification of reference gene primers within the assay. To quantify the absolute abundance of each unique TCRbeta CDR3 rearrangement, sequence reads were collapsed and filtered. Productive Simpson clonality was computed per sample as the square root of Simpson's diversity index over productive rearrangements. Sourced from immuneACCESS, this table was stored by TCRdb with only in-frame sequences that have V and J called. A share of the clones is absent; for the studies checked, an unresolved V gene accounts for under half, and the remainder has no known explanation. V and J calls and clone size are copied from that table; D and trimming were computed from the DNA. Here the sample has approximately 470,000 clones; 87% occur a single time. The ten largest clones add up to about 0.65% of the sample.

With regard to this clone: What antigen it recognizes has not been identified. Per-base qualities were not stored, and no clone one base away is much larger.

The origin of this receptor is a woman aged 18-29 years who had recovered from COVID-19. Sequences were obtained from PBMCs or T cells enriched from blood (not recorded which). In this chain, TRBV3-1 (or the pseudogene TRBV3-2) is recombined with TRBJ1-2, with no confident D gene call. The DNA sequence is TGTGCCAGCAGCCAAGGGGGTGGGCGGACTGGCTATGGCTACACCTTC. It is translated as CASSQGGGRTGYGYTF.